The 10 T cell receptor beta chains below come from one sample, sequenced in a study of immune reconstitution after stem cell transplant in scleroderma. TCRdb itself ran the RT-PCR reads through MiXCR, one entry per CDR3 protein. Of some 1,900 distinct CDR3 sequences listed, 3.6% were seen once; the top ten hold about 15%. This material was acquired before or after autologous hematopoietic stem cell transplantation (not recorded which). The receptors were sampled from a male donor with systemic sclerosis.

Sample share makes this clonotype medium-sized (0.01 to 0.1%). This rearrangement joins TRBV29-1 to TRBJ2-7; no firm D call. The germline CDR1 and CDR2 sequences are SQVTM and ANQGSEA. Trimming left V 0 bases short and J 2 bases short, with 8 bases between. This CDR3 is 13 amino acids long. The CDR3 sequence: CSVEEGKAYEQYF. The CDR3 nucleotides are TGCAGCGTTGAAGAGGGGAAAGCCTACGAGCAGTACTTC.

Remarks on this clonotype: At one end, the junction sequence differs from germline, possibly due to a read error. V gene TRBV6-5 combines with J gene TRBJ2-7; 11 bases align to TRBD1. This CDR3 region has 15 residues. Germline V lookup: CDR1 MNHEY, CDR2 SVGAGI. The CDR3 sequence is CAGSSGQGAGYEQYF. The CDR3 region has the DNA TGTGCCGGCAGTTCCGGACAGGGGGCGGGGTACGAGCAGTACTTC.

This clonotype is medium-sized (0.01 to 0.1%). The chain is built from TRBV7-2 and TRBJ1-2; possibly TRBD1 for D (6 bases). V was trimmed by 4 bases and J by 7 bases, leaving 10 bases between them. The CDR3 loop spans 12 amino acids. The germline V gene has CDR1 SGHTA and CDR2 FQGNSA. The CDR3 sequence is CASSSPRGGYTF. CDR3 sequence (DNA): TGTGCCAGCAGCTCCCCCAGGGGTGGCTACACCTTC.

Judged by abundance, this clonotype is medium-sized. V usage is TRBV10-3 and J usage is TRBJ2-7; D assignment may be TRBD1 or TRBD2 (5 bases each). This CDR3 spans 13 amino acids. Germline V gene sequence: CDR1 ENHRY, CDR2 SYGVKD. V was trimmed by 6 bases and J by 3 bases, leaving 12 bases between them. The CDR3 DNA sequence: TGTGCCATCAGAGGGGAGTGGAACTACGAGCAGTACTTC. It encodes CAIRGEWNYEQYF.

This sequence joins TRBV7-7 and TRBJ2-5, with 7 bases lining up with TRBD2. This CDR3 contains 14 residues. Per germline, CDR1 SSHAT and CDR2 FNYEAQ (reference sequence). Germline trimming cut 3 bases from V and 4 bases from J; bases unmatched to any gene: 5. CDR3 nucleotides: TGTGCCAGCAGCTTTGGGGGGGAAGTAGAGACCCAGTACTTC. Protein sequence: CASSFGGEVETQYF.

This clonotype is termed large. The chain carries TRBV7-2 and TRBJ2-2; 8 nucleotides agree with TRBD1. Germline CDR1 is SGHTA and CDR2 is FQGNSA. Trimming removed 8 bases from V and 4 bases from J; junction bases left unmatched: 9. The CDR3 extends over 15 amino acids. The DNA for the CDR3 is TGTGCCAGCCTAAGGGACAGGCGTTCCACCGGGGAGCTGTTTTTT. Its translation is CASLRDRRSTGELFF.

This clonotype is labeled medium-sized. The chain has TRBV29-1 and TRBJ2-1, with 7 bases identical to TRBD1. Germline V gene lookup returns CDR1 SQVTM and CDR2 ANQGSEA. The CDR3 has 15 amino acids. Trimming cost V 5 bases and J 3 bases; bases outside gene matches: 10. Here the CDR3 reads CSVSIRDSDYNEQFF. The CDR3 DNA is TGCAGCGTTTCAATCCGGGACAGTGACTACAATGAGCAGTTCTTC.

This clonotype is categorized as medium-sized. The chain uses TRBV6-5 and TRBJ2-7, with TRBD1 matching over 7 bases. Trimming cost V 6 bases and J 2 bases; bases outside gene matches: 7. The CDR3 covers 14 residues. Germline V lookup: CDR1 MNHEY, CDR2 SVGAGI. The CDR3 protein is CASRPGQPTYEQYF. The CDR3, as DNA: TGTGCCAGCAGACCGGGACAGCCAACCTACGAGCAGTACTTC.

By its share, this clonotype is medium-sized. This chain joins TRBV20-1 and TRBJ2-7; 7 bases line up with TRBD1. V shed 4 bases and J 6 bases; nucleotides not matched to a gene: 9. The CDR3 has 13 residues. The germline V gene has CDR1 DFQATT and CDR2 SNEGSKA (reference sequence). The CDR3 protein is CSAKGGSLPEQYF. The CDR3 bases are TGCAGTGCTAAAGGGGGCTCCCTGCCCGAGCAGTACTTC.

This clonotype counts as large. This chain connects TRBV6-1 to TRBJ1-2, with 7 bases matching TRBD1. The CDR3 totals 16 residues. The J segment lost 0 bases and the V segment lost 0 bases, leaving 4 bases of the junction unmatched. Germline CDR1 MNHNS, CDR2 SASEGT. This CDR3 is CASSEAGQAANYGYTF. DNA for the CDR3: TGTGCCAGCAGTGAAGCAGGACAGGCAGCTAACTATGGCTACACCTTC.